This T cell receptor beta chain was sequenced for a study of blood T cell repertoires in COVID-19. Study information: T cells, B-cell-depleted T cells, or PBMCs provided the cDNA or gDNA that served as material.

The CDR3 runs to 14 residues. Trimming removed 3 bases from V and 0 bases from J, with 7 bases in between. Germline V gene lookup returns CDR1 SGHTA and CDR2 FQGTGA. Measured with immunoSEQ multiplex PCR; TCRdb has only the in-frame clones, and not every one. The sample holds around 320,000 clones, almost 90% seen once. This chain joins TRBV7-3 and TRBJ2-3; perhaps TRBD2 as D (5 bases). The source material was PBMCs or T cells enriched from blood (not recorded which). The TCR was taken from a woman younger than 35 with acute COVID-19. CDR3 coding DNA: TGTGCCAGCAGCTTGGGGAGCAGCACAGATACGCAGTATTTT. Translation gives CASSLGSSTDTQYF.